A selection of T cell receptor beta chains follows, all from one sample in a study of blood T cells in healthy people across ages. MiXCR, applied by TCRdb to the 5' RACE reads, yields one record per CDR3 protein. The table records approximately 800,000 distinct CDR3 sequences, roughly 46% of them present only once. Material for sequencing was blood. The origin of the receptors is a man older than 75 in good health. CDR3s include the opening cysteine and the closing phenylalanine or tryptophan. The D gene is left open where the match is weak. Size is stated for part of the rows, as once, few or many counts, or as a class when the clone is expanded.

TRBV20-1	-	few	TRBJ2-1	CSASRVGEQFF	TGCAGTGCTAGTCGTGTGGGTGAGCAGTTCTTC
TRBV10-3	-	-	TRBJ2-5	CATLDRDTQETQYF	TGTGCCACACTAGACCGGGACACGCAAGAGACCCAGTACTTC
TRBV5-6	TRBD1	-	TRBJ2-3	CASSLGTGAFEIRADTQYF	TGTGCCAGCAGCTTAGGGACAGGGGCGTTCGAAATACGGGCAGATACGCAGTATTTT
TRBV3-1	TRBD2	-	TRBJ2-1	CASSQDRRLASSLQFF	TGTGCCAGCAGCCAAGATAGGAGACTAGCTAGTTCGTTGCAGTTCTTC
TRBV5-1	TRBD2	-	TRBJ2-7	CASSLDGSGSRYEQYF	TGCGCCAGCAGCTTGGATGGTAGCGGGTCAAGATACGAGCAGTACTTC
TRBV11-2	TRBD2	few	TRBJ2-1	CASSFGSSGRAHNEQFF	TGTGCCAGCAGCTTTGGTTCTAGCGGGAGGGCCCACAATGAGCAGTTCTTC
TRBV20-1	-	-	TRBJ1-5	CSARVQGIQPQHF	TGCAGTGCTAGAGTCCAGGGGATTCAGCCCCAGCATTTT
TRBV29-1	TRBD2	many	TRBJ2-1	CSVVSGRRYNEQFF	TGCAGCGTTGTTAGCGGGAGGCGATACAATGAGCAGTTCTTC
TRBV7-9	TRBD2	-	TRBJ2-1	CASSLVIAGGPHNEQFF	TGTGCCAGCAGCTTGGTCATAGCGGGAGGGCCCCACAATGAGCAGTTCTTC
TRBV4-1	-	-	TRBJ2-1	CASSQLALRLRNEQFF	TGCGCCAGCAGCCAATTGGCACTCCGCCTTAGGAATGAGCAGTTCTTC
TRBV30	TRBD2	-	TRBJ2-5	CAWSSGLQETQYF	TGTGCCTGGTCTAGCGGATTGCAAGAGACCCAGTACTTC
TRBV2	-	-	TRBJ2-7	CASSETGRDEQYF	TGTGCCAGCAGTGAAACAGGGAGAGACGAGCAGTACTTC